The 8 T cell receptor beta chains below all came from one sample that was sequenced in a study of T cell clonality in common variable immunodeficiency (dated by TCRdb to 2013 to 2016). The method behind the library was the immunoSEQ multiplex PCR assay. This is the immuneACCESS table as TCRdb keeps it, with only in-frame sequences that have V and J called. A part of the clones is gone; compared with another copy, unresolved V genes explain less than half, and the rest is unexplained. The sample comprises roughly 40,000 clones, and every one was counted more than once. The top ten hold 2.8% of the sample. Sequencing was done on a sample of peripheral blood mononuclear cells. These receptors all stem from a person between 18 and 70 years old in good health.

This clone was picked up many times. With the read ending 3 residues before the CDR3 end, the germline J gene is used to fill in that end. This chain uses TRBV9 with TRBJ1-3, with D unresolved. CDR1 SGDLS and CDR2 YYNGEE come from the germline V gene. The CDR3 contains 14 residues. V lost 0 bases and J 1 base, leaving 5 bases between the germline ends. CDR3 loop: CASSVDQSGNTIYF. The sequenced part of the CDR3 DNA is TGTGCCAGCAGCGTAGACCAGTCTGGAAACACC.

There are many counts of this clone. Sequencing ends 3 residues short of the CDR3 end; the germline J gene provides the rest. The chain carries TRBV4-1 and TRBJ2-2; 9 bases map to TRBD1. Germline V gene data show CDR1 as MGHRA and CDR2 as YSYEKL. The CDR3 contains 18 residues. Germline trimming cut 0 bases from V and 4 bases from J; bases unmatched to any gene: 9. Incomplete CDR3 DNA: TGCGCCAGCAGCCAAGATAGCACAGGGGGCGCTTTCACCGGGGAG. Protein: CASSQDSTGGAFTGE. The full CDR3 sequence reads CASSQDSTGGAFTGELFF.

This clone was counted at least ten times. The read comes to an end 3 residues before the CDR3 does, leaving the germline J gene to fill in the end. V usage is TRBV14 and J usage is TRBJ1-1; 9 nucleotides line up with TRBD1. The CDR3 spans 15 residues. CDR1 and CDR2 from the germline V gene are SGHDN and FVKESK. Trimming took 6 bases from V and 0 from J; bases not matched to a gene: 5. CDR3 sequence: CASREGQGLNTEAFF. CDR3 bases read: TGTGCCAGCAGAGAGGGACAGGGATTGAACACTGAA.

At least ten counts were recorded for this clone. Sequencing ends 3 residues short of the CDR3 end; the germline J gene provides the rest. The rearrangement uses TRBV7-6 and TRBJ2-3; 11 bases are shared with TRBD2. Trimming at V came to 2 bases and at J to 2 bases, leaving 3 bases not matched to a gene. The germline CDR1 and CDR2 sequences are SGHVS and FNYEAQ. The CDR3 length is 16 residues. CDR3 sequence: CASSLRLAGPTDTQYF. The sequenced CDR3 bases are TGTGCCAGCAGCTTAAGACTAGCGGGACCCACAGATACG. The full variable domain, its missing parts supplied by reference TRBV7-6 and TRBJ2-3, is GAGVSQSPRYKVTKRGQDVALRCDPISGHVSLYWYRQALGQGPEFLTYFNYEAQQDKSGLPNDRFSAERPEGSISTLTIQRTEQRDSAMYRCASSLRLAGPTDTQYFGPGTRLTVL.

This clone has only a few counts. The CDR3 goes on 3 residues after the read ends, and that part is filled in from the germline J gene. The chain carries TRBV10-2 and TRBJ1-2; a possible D gene is TRBD1 (5 bases). V gave up 4 bases and J gave up 3 bases, with 15 bases separating them. The CDR3 length is 15 residues. Germline CDR1 and CDR2: WSHSY and SAAADI. The CDR3 here is CASSVGLWGDYGYTF. The CDR3 DNA, read in part, is TGCGCCAGCAGTGTCGGTCTTTGGGGGGACTATGGC.

This clone was seen at least ten times. The read ends 3 residues before the CDR3 terminus; that terminus is restored from the germline J gene. J is TRBJ2-4 and V is TRBV20-1, with TRBD2 matching 8 bases. The CDR3 is 11 amino acids. Looked up from germline, CDR1 is DFQATT and CDR2 is SNEGSKA (reference sequence). The sequenced part of the CDR3 DNA is TGCAGTGCCACGACTAGCGCTTAT. Amino acid sequence: CSATTSAY. In full, the CDR3 is CSATTSAYQYF.

A few counts support this clone. The CDR3 end is not reached by the read, which stops 3 residues before it; the germline J gene fills it in. The chain joins TRBV5-5 to TRBJ2-7, with 7 bases that match TRBD1. The CDR3 totals 13 residues. Germline CDR1 reads SGHKS; CDR2 reads YYEKEE (reference sequence). V shed 3 bases, J shed 5 bases, and the junction held 5 bases outside the gene matches. CDR3 bases read: TGTGCCAGCAGCTCCATAGACAGGGACGAG. Its protein product is CASSSIDRDE. Given in full, the CDR3 is CASSSIDRDEQYF.

This clone was recorded at least ten times. The CDR3 end lies 3 residues beyond the end of the read and is filled in from the germline J gene. The chain recombines TRBV10-3 with TRBJ2-3; TRBD2 agrees at 8 bases. J gave up 6 bases and V 10 bases, and 12 bases lay outside the gene matches. Germline loops: CDR1 ENHRY, CDR2 SYGVKD. CDR3 length: 14 residues. The part of the CDR3 DNA that was read is TGTGCCACCCGAGACGGGGGGGGGATGGATACG. This translates into CATRDGGGMDT. The full CDR3 sequence reads CATRDGGGMDTQYF.